One T cell receptor (beta chain) is described in this entry. Its specificity is unknown. The CDR3 covers 14 residues. Trimming shortened V by 4 bases and J by 6 bases, and 15 bases separated the two germline ends. Germline loops: CDR1 SGHAT, CDR2 FQNNGV. Measured with immunoSEQ multiplex PCR; TCRdb has only the in-frame clones, and not every one. The sample records around 80,000 clones, around four fifths being singletons. This record belongs to a study of T cell responses to AZD1222 COVID-19 vaccine. Study-level points and caveats: Clonal diversity may have been underestimated, and the donors were mostly white British, with more females than males. Receipt of two AZD1222 doses was followed by a rise in Spike-specific TCR breadth and depth.

The receptor comes from an adult who received the AZD1222 COVID-19 vaccine. The material sequenced was peripheral blood, taken 28 days after the second AZD1222 dose. The chain recombines TRBV11-2 with TRBJ1-2, with D uncertain. The CDR3 here is CASSSTAGLDGYTF. The CDR3 DNA is TGTGCCAGCAGCTCAACCGCAGGATTGGATGGCTACACCTTC.